This entry lists 25 T cell receptor beta chains sequenced from one sample in a study of human T cells and chemical hapten exposure. Time point given: patch test 3, about 24 weeks after DPC sensitization. Stated treatment: therapeutic diphenylcyclopropenone sensitization with weekly scalp DPC. TCRdb re-called the RACE reads with MiXCR, one entry per CDR3 protein. The sample has under 200,000 distinct CDR3 sequences; 25% to 35% are singletons. The starting material was whole blood, obtained in connection with sensitization to the hapten diphenylcyclopropenone (DPC). These receptor sequences come from a woman in her late teens or twenties with alopecia areata. Some clones in this sample may be carry-over from other donors' samples.

This clonotype was detected only a few times. The V and J genes are TRBV20-1 and TRBJ2-1; 13 bases fit TRBD2. The CDR3 length is 15 residues. V lost 2 bases and J lost 3; bases outside the gene matches: 1. Germline V lookup: CDR1 DFQATT, CDR2 SNEGSKA (reference sequence). For the CDR3, the DNA is TGCAGTGCTAGAAGACTAGCGGGGGGCTACAATGAGCAGTTCTTC. Amino acids: CSARRLAGGYNEQFF.

Worth noting for this clonotype: A much more abundant neighbour one base away suggests this may be a read error. V and J are TRBV6-5 and TRBJ1-1, with D unclear. Germline CDR1 and CDR2: MNHEY and SVGAGI. Trimming took off 4 bases at V and 1 base at J, with 7 bases between the two ends. This CDR3 region has 13 residues. The CDR3 spells CASSSTENTEAFF. The CDR3 DNA follows: TGTGCCAGCAGTTCAACAGAGAACACTGAAGCTTTCTTT.

V usage is TRBV6-2 or TRBV6-3 and J usage is TRBJ2-7; no firm D call. This CDR3 comprises 12 residues. CDR1 MNHEY and CDR2 SVGEGT come from the germline V gene. V lost 8 bases and J lost 6, with 14 bases in between. The CDR3 DNA is TGTGCCAGCGTAGACGGAGTCGGCGAGCAGTACTTC. It specifies CASVDGVGEQYF.

V and J are TRBV10-3 and TRBJ1-5, with D possibly matching TRBD1 (5 bases). Trimming stripped 2 bases from V and 7 bases from J, with 12 bases between. This CDR3 spans 14 amino acids. Germline-derived CDR1 and CDR2 are ENHRY and SYGVKD. CDR3 sequence reads: CAISEIGGRQPQHF. The DNA for the CDR3 is TGTGCCATCAGTGAGATCGGGGGACGGCAGCCCCAGCATTTT.

The V gene is TRBV7-2, the J gene TRBJ2-3; D ambiguous. V shed 1 base and J shed 0 bases, with 8 bases lying between them. CDR1 is SGHTA, CDR2 FQGNSA, per germline. This CDR3 contains 15 residues. The DNA for the CDR3 is TGTGCCAGCAGCTTAGGGGCGCAGAGCACAGATACGCAGTATTTT. Translation: CASSLGAQSTDTQYF.

This clonotype was observed a few times. The V call is TRBV4-3, the J call TRBJ1-2, with TRBD1 matching over 8 bases. The CDR3 extends over 17 amino acids. Germline V gene lookup returns CDR1 LGHNA and CDR2 YSLEER. V gave up 0 bases and J gave up 4 bases; unmatched junction bases: 10. CDR3 bases: TGCGCCAGCAGCCAAGATGAAGCCAGGGGGCGCAGCTATGGCTACACCTTC. Translation gives CASSQDEARGRSYGYTF.

V usage is TRBV12-2 and J usage is TRBJ1-3. TRBV12-2 is a pseudogene. The CDR3 has 13 amino acids. The CDR3 protein is CASRSGLGNTIYF. The CDR3 bases are TGTGCAAGTCGCTCTGGGCTAGGAAACACCATATATTTT.

The V and J genes are TRBV7-9 and TRBJ1-2; the D is unclear. The CDR3 runs 12 residues. The V gene's germline CDR1 is SEHNR and CDR2 FQNEAQ (reference sequence). Trimming took off 7 bases at V and 14 bases at J, with 20 bases between the two ends. CDR3 sequence (DNA): TGTGCCAGCACCCGAGGAAATGTCGGTATAACCTTC. It translates to CASTRGNVGITF.

The sample holds a few counts of this clonotype. This chain uses TRBV20-1 with TRBJ2-7; 8 nucleotides agree with TRBD2. V gave up 0 bases and J gave up 3 bases; unmatched junction bases: 7. CDR1 and CDR2 from the germline V gene are DFQATT and SNEGSKA (reference sequence). This CDR3 region has 15 residues. The chain's CDR3 is CSARDRRRGGYEQYF. CDR3 coding DNA: TGCAGTGCTAGAGATCGAAGACGGGGGGGCTACGAGCAGTACTTC.

V usage is TRBV7-2 and J usage is TRBJ2-7; the match to TRBD1 covers 7 bases. V was clipped by 5 bases and J by 0 bases; unmatched bases: 4. Per the germline V gene, CDR1 is SGHTA and CDR2 is FQGNSA. The CDR3 totals 14 residues. CDR3 amino acids: CASSPTGYSYEQYF. The CDR3 DNA reads as TGTGCCAGCAGCCCGACAGGGTACTCCTACGAGCAGTACTTC. Full variable domain (missing parts from reference TRBV7-2 and TRBJ2-7): GAGVSQSPSNKVTEKGKDVELRCDPISGHTALYWYRQSLGQGLEFLIYFQGNSAPDKSGLPSDRFSAERTGGSVSTLTIQRTQQEDSAVYLCASSPTGYSYEQYFGPGTRLTVT.

This clonotype was recorded at least ten times. This chain uses TRBV20-1 with TRBJ1-5, with 7 bases aligning to TRBD1. Germline-derived CDR1 and CDR2 are DFQATT and SNEGSKA (reference sequence). J gave up 4 bases and V 5 bases, and 8 bases lay outside the gene matches. CDR3 length equals 14 residues. The CDR3 reads CSAGPGTANQPQHF. The CDR3 DNA sequence: TGCAGTGCTGGTCCCGGGACAGCGAATCAGCCCCAGCATTTT.

The J gene is TRBJ2-1, the V gene TRBV5-1; 7 nucleotides agree with TRBD1. V lost 10 bases to trimming and J lost 6 bases; unmatched junction nucleotides: 10. CDR1 and CDR2 (germline): SGHRS, YFSETQ. The CDR3 is made up of 13 amino acids. The CDR3 DNA follows: TGCGCCTCCCGACAGGCAGGGGGCAATGAGCAGTTCTTC. This gives the protein CASRQAGGNEQFF. Complete variable domain (other parts from reference TRBV5-1 and TRBJ2-1): KAGVTQTPRYLIKTRGQQVTLSCSPISGHRSVSWYQQTPGQGLQFLFEYFSETQRNKGNFPGRFSGRQFSNSRSEMNVSTLELGDSALYLCASRQAGGNEQFFGPGTRLTVL.

The V gene is TRBV7-2, the J gene TRBJ1-1; D uncertain. The CDR3 covers 12 residues. Germline-derived CDR1 and CDR2 are SGHTA and FQGNSA. The germline V and J ends were trimmed by 2 bases and 5 bases, with 6 bases remaining between them. DNA for the CDR3: TGTGCCAGCAGCTTAATAAAAACTGAAGCTTTCTTT. This sequence encodes CASSLIKTEAFF.

V and J are TRBV28 and TRBJ1-4; TRBD1 is a possible D gene (5 bases). Germline CDR1 reads MDHEN; CDR2 reads SYDVKM. The CDR3 spans 14 residues. V was shortened by 10 bases and J by 0 bases, with 12 bases between the two germline ends. The CDR3 DNA reads as TGTGCCACCGAAGGGGCAGCAACTAATGAAAAACTGTTTTTT. Protein: CATEGAATNEKLFF.

This clonotype showed up just a few times. This chain connects TRBV2 to TRBJ2-1; no firm D call. Trimming left V 0 bases short and J 10 bases short, with 16 bases between. Germline-derived CDR1 and CDR2 are SNHLY and FYNNEI. The CDR3 covers 15 residues. The CDR3 DNA reads as TGTGCCAGCAGTGAAGCGCTTTTTAGGACCGCAGAGCAGTTCTTC. Translation: CASSEALFRTAEQFF. The full variable domain, in which reference TRBV2 and TRBJ2-1 provide the parts outside the CDR3, is EPEVTQTPSHQVTQMGQEVILRCVPISNHLYFYWYRQILGQKVEFLVSFYNNEISEKSEIFDDQFSVERPDGSNFTLKIRSTKLEDSAMYFCASSEALFRTAEQFFGPGTRLTVL.

The chain joins TRBV9 to TRBJ1-6; 9 bases match TRBD1. Germline V lookup: CDR1 SGDLS, CDR2 YYNGEE. CDR3 length: 13 residues. Trimming took 3 bases from V and 9 from J; bases not matched to a gene: 1. The CDR3 loop is CASSGDRASPLHF. The CDR3 region has the DNA TGTGCCAGCAGCGGGGACAGGGCTTCACCCCTCCACTTT. The whole variable domain, filled in from reference TRBV9 and TRBJ1-6, reads DSGVTQTPKHLITATGQRVTLRCSPRSGDLSVYWYQQSLDQGLQFLIQYYNGEERAKGNILERFSAQQFPDLHSELNLSSLELGDSALYFCASSGDRASPLHFGNGTRLTVT.

V usage is TRBV28 and J usage is TRBJ1-5; D remains unclear. Germline assignment: CDR1 MDHEN and CDR2 SYDVKM. Trimming stripped 7 bases from V and 4 bases from J, with 20 bases between. This CDR3 has 16 amino acids. The CDR3 bases are TGTGCCAGCACGCCCTCAGAGGGCGGAGGGAATCAGCCCCAGCATTTT. Amino acid sequence: CASTPSEGGGNQPQHF.

The V gene is TRBV4-1, the J gene TRBJ1-2; D is unclear. CDR1 is MGHRA and CDR2 is YSYEKL in the germline V gene. The CDR3 consists of 15 residues. V shed 0 bases and J shed 5 bases, with 13 bases lying between them. CDR3 in DNA: TGCGCCAGCAGCCAAGATGGACTAGAGGGATATGGCTACACCTTC. Translated, it gives CASSQDGLEGYGYTF.

This clonotype was seen more than once but under ten times. The V call is TRBV5-6, the J call TRBJ2-5, with 11 bases that match TRBD2. The CDR3 covers 18 residues. The germline CDR1 and CDR2 sequences are SGHDT and YYEEEE. J was trimmed by 5 bases and V by 2 bases; bases with no gene match: 14. In nucleotides, the CDR3 is TGTGCCAGCAGCTTCGAGACTAGCGGGATTTGGGGCTGGGAGACCCAGTACTTC. Translating it yields CASSFETSGIWGWETQYF.

CDR3 in DNA: TGTGCCAGCAGTTATGAACGGCGAGGTGGGACTGAAGCTTTCTTT. This sequence encodes CASSYERRGGTEAFF. The chain is built from TRBV6-5 and TRBJ1-1; D not certain. The germline gives CDR1 MNHEY, CDR2 SVGAGI. Trimming stripped 3 bases from V and 5 bases from J, with 16 bases between. The CDR3 is 15 amino acids.

The chain combines TRBV29-1 with TRBJ2-2, with D maybe TRBD1 (5 bases). There are 13 residues in the CDR3. V shed 5 bases and J shed 0 bases, with 7 bases lying between them. Germline CDR1 reads SQVTM; CDR2 reads ANQGSEA. This chain's CDR3 is CSVPDTNTGELFF. The DNA for the CDR3 is TGCAGCGTTCCGGACACGAACACCGGGGAGCTGTTTTTT.

V usage is TRBV27 and J usage is TRBJ1-1, with D uncertain. The CDR3 covers 15 residues. V lost 0 bases to trimming and J lost 1 base, with 9 bases between them. The germline V gene has CDR1 MNHEY and CDR2 SMNVEV (reference sequence). The CDR3 loop reads CASSLSGVGNTEAFF. In DNA, the CDR3 is TGTGCCAGCAGTTTATCGGGCGTTGGGAACACTGAAGCTTTCTTT.

The chain carries TRBV6-5 and TRBJ2-7; D is undetermined. The CDR3 has 14 residues. CDR1 is MNHEY and CDR2 is SVGAGI in the germline V gene. Trimming stripped 7 bases from V and 2 bases from J, with 15 bases between. The CDR3 sequence is CASTRRTPPYEQYF. CDR3 DNA sequence: TGTGCCAGCACCAGACGTACGCCCCCCTACGAGCAGTACTTC.

This clonotype appeared a few times. The chain uses TRBV29-1 and TRBJ2-1; 8 bases align to TRBD2. The V gene end was trimmed by 4 bases and the J gene end by 0 bases; junction bases not matched to a gene: 11. Germline V gene data show CDR1 as SQVTM and CDR2 as ANQGSEA. CDR3 length equals 17 residues. This CDR3 is CSVVPPLAAFSYNEQFF. The CDR3 nucleotides are TGCAGCGTTGTGCCCCCACTAGCGGCCTTCTCCTACAATGAGCAGTTCTTC.

The rearrangement joins TRBV24-1 to TRBJ1-2, with 9 bases lining up with TRBD1. V shed 4 bases and J 10 bases; nucleotides not matched to a gene: 9. Germline V lookup: CDR1 KGHDR, CDR2 SFDVKD. The CDR3 loop spans 14 amino acids. CDR3 sequence reads: CATSERDRERDYTF. The CDR3 DNA follows: TGTGCCACCAGTGAGCGGGACAGGGAGAGGGACTACACCTTC.